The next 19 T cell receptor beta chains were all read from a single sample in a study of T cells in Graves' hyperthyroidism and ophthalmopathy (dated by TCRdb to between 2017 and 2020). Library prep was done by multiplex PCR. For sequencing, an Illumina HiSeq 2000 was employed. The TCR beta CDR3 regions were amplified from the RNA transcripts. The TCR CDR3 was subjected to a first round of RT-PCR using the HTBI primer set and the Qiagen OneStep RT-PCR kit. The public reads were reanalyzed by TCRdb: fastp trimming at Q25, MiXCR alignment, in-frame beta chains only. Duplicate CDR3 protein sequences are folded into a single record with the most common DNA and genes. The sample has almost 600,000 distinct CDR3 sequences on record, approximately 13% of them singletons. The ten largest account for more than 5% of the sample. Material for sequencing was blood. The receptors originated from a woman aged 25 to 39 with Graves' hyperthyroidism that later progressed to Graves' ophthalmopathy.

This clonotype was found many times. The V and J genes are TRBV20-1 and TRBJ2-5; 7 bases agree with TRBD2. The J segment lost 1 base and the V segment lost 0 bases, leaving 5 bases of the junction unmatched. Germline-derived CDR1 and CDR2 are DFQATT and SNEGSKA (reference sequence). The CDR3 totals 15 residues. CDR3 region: CSAREASGTQETQYF. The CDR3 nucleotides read TGCAGTGCTAGAGAGGCTAGCGGTACCCAAGAGACCCAGTACTTC.

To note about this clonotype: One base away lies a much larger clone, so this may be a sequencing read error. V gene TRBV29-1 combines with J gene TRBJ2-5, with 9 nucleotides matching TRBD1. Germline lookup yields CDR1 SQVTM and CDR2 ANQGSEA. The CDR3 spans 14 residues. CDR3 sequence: CGAKDRGGQETQYF. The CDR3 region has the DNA TGCGGCGCCAAGGACAGGGGAGGTCAAGAGACCCAGTACTTC.

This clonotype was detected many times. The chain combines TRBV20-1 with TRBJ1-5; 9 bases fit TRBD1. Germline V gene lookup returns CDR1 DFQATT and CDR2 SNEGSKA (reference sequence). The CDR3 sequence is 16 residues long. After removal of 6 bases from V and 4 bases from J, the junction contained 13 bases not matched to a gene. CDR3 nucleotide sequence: TGCAGTGCCACCCTAGCGACAGGGGGGCCTAATCAGCCCCAGCATTTT. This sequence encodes CSATLATGGPNQPQHF.

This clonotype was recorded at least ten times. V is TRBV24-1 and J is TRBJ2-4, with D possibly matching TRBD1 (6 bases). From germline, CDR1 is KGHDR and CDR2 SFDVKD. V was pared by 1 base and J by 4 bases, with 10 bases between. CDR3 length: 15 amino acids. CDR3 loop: CATSDLQGGKNIQYF. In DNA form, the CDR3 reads TGTGCCACCAGTGATTTACAGGGCGGGAAAAACATTCAGTACTTC.

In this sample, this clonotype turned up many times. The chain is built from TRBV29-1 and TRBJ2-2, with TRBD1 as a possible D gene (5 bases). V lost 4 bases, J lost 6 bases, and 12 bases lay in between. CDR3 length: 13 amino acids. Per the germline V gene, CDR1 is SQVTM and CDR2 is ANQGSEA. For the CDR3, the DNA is TGCAGCGTTGGCGACAGCCTGGCCGGGGAGCTGTTTTTT. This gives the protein CSVGDSLAGELFF.

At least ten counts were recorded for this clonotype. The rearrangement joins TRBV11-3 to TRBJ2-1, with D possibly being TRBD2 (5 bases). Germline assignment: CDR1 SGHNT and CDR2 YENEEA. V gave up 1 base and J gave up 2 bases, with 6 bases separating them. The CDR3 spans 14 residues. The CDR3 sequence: CASSLVGAYNEQFF. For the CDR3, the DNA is TGTGCCAGCAGCTTAGTCGGGGCCTACAATGAGCAGTTCTTC.

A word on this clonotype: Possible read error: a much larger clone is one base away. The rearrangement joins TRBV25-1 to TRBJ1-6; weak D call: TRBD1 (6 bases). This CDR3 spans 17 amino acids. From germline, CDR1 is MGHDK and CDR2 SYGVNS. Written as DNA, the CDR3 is TGTTCCAGCAGCCCCCGGGACATCCTCTCCTATAATTCACCCCTCCACTTT. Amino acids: CSSSPRDILSYNSPLHF.

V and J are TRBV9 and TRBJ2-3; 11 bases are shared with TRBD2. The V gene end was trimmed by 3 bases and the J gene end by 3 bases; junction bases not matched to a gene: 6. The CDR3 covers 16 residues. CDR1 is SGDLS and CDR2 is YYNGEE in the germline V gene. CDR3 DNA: TGTGCCAGCAGCGATGAGAGACTAGCGGGAACAGATACGCAGTATTTT. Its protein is CASSDERLAGTDTQYF.

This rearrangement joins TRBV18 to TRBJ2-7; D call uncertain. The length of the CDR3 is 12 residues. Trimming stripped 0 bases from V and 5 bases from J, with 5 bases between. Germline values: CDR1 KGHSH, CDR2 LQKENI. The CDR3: CASSPPGNEQYF. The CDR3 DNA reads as TGTGCCAGCTCACCACCAGGGAACGAGCAGTACTTC.

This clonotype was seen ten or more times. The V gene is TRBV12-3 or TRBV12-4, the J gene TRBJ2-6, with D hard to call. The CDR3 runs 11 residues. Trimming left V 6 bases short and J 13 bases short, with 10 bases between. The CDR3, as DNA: TGTGCCAGCAGCCTTGGTGGGGTCCTGACTTTC. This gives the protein CASSLGGVLTF.

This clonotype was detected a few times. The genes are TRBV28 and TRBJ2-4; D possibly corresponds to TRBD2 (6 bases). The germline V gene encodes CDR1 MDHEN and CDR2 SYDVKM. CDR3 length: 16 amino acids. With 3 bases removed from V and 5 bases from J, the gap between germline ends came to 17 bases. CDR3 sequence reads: CASSFWFGAGQNIQYF. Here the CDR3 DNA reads TGTGCCAGCAGTTTTTGGTTCGGGGCGGGGCAAAACATTCAGTACTTC.

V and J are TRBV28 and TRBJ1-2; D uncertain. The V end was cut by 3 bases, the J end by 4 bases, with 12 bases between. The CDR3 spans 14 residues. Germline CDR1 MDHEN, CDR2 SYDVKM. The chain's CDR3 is CASSLFGVGYGYTF. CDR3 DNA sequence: TGTGCCAGCAGTTTGTTTGGAGTCGGCTATGGCTACACCTTC.

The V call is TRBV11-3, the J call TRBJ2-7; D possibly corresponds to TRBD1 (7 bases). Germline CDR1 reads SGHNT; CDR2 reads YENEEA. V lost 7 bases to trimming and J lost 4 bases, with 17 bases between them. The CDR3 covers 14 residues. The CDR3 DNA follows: TGTGCCAGCAACCCTCAGGGGGGTTTTTACGAGCAGTACTTC. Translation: CASNPQGGFYEQYF.

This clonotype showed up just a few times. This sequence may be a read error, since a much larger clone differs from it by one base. The CDR3 DNA is TGCGCCAGCAACCAAGACGGGACAGGGGGCCCCTACGAGCAGTACTTC. It yields the protein CASNQDGTGGPYEQYF. This chain connects TRBV4-1 to TRBJ2-7; 12 bases line up with TRBD1. Per germline, CDR1 MGHRA and CDR2 YSYEKL. The CDR3 covers 16 residues.

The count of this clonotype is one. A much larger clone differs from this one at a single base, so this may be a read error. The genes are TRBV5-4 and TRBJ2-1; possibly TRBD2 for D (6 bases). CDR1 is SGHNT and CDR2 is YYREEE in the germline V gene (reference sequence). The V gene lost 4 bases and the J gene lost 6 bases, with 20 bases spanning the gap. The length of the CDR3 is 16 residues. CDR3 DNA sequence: TGTGCCAGCAGCACAGAGGGCGGGACGCTTACCAATGAGCAGTTCTTC. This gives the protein CASSTEGGTLTNEQFF.

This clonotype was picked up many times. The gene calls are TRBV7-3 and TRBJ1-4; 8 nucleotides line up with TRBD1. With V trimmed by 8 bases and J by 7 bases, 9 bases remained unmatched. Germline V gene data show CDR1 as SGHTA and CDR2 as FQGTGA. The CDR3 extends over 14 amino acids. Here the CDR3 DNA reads TGTGCCAGCCCCCGACAGGGGCGGGCTGAAAAACTGTTTTTT. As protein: CASPRQGRAEKLFF. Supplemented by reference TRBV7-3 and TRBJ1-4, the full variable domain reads GAGVSQTPSNKVTEKGKYVELRCDPISGHTALYWYRQSLGQGPEFLIYFQGTGAADDSGLPNDRFFAVRPEGSVSTLKIQRTERGDSAVYLCASPRQGRAEKLFFGSGTQLSVL.

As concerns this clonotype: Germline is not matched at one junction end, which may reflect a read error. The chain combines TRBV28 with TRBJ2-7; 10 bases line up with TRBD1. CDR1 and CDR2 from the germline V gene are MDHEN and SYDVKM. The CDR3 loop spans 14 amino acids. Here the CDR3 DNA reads TGTGCCAGCAGGCTGACAGGGGGCTCCTACGAGCAGTGCTTC. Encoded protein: CASRLTGGSYEQCF.

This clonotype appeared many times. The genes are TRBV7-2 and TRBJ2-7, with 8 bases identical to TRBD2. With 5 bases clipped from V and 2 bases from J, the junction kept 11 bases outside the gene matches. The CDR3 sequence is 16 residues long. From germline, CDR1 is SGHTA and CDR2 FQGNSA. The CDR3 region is CASSPAPSGGAYEQYF. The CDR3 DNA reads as TGTGCCAGCAGCCCTGCCCCATCGGGAGGGGCCTACGAGCAGTACTTC.

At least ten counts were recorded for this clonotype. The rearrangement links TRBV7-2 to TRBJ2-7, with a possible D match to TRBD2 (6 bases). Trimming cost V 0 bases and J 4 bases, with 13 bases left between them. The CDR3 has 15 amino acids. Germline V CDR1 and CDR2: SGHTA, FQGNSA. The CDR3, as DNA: TGTGCCAGCAGCTTAGCGGGACTGGGAAATTACGAGCAGTACTTC. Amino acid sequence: CASSLAGLGNYEQYF.